The clone carrying this TCR beta chain showed up just once. Methods used by the authors: Nucleated cell counts were estimated from reference gene primer amplification. TCRdb keeps only in-frame clones here, not all; method: immunoSEQ multiplex PCR. D and trimming come from the DNA, and the V and J calls and clone size come from that table. The repertoire holds 100,000 to 150,000 clones, approximately 89% seen once, with 10% in the top ten. V dropped 0 bases and J dropped 6 bases, with 10 bases sitting between them. The CDR3 contains 14 residues. CDR1 and CDR2 (germline): SGHKS, YYEKEE (reference sequence). This sample is part of a study of blood T cell repertoires in COVID-19.

This chain links TRBV5-5 with TRBJ1-5; possible D gene TRBD1, 6 bases. Sequenced input: peripheral blood. The receptor comes from a man aged 45 to 65 with acute or convalescent COVID-19. Here the CDR3 DNA reads TGTGCCAGCAGCTTGGCAGGGGTCCCTCAGCCCCAGCATTTT. Protein sequence: CASSLAGVPQPQHF.